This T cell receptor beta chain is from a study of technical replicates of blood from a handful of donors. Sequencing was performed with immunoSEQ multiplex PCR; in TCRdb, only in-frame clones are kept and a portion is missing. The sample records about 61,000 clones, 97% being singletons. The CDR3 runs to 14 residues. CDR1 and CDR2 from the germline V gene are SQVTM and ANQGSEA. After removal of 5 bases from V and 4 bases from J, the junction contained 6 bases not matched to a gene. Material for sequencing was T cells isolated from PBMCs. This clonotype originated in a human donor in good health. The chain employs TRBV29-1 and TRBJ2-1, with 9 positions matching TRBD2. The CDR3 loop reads CSVWEAGGYNEQFF. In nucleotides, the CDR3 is TGCAGCGTTTGGGAAGCGGGAGGATACAATGAGCAGTTCTTC.